This entry lists 9 T cell receptor beta chains sequenced from one sample in a study of circulating CD8 cells and anti-PD-1 response in melanoma. Sorting of live CD3+CD8+TCRalphabeta+ cells by PD-1 and/or TIGIT gave four subsets. TCR libraries were prepared from around 15 ng of total RNA with the QIAseq Immune Repertoire TCR panel. One entry per CDR3 protein results from TCRdb running MiXCR on the reads. Seen here are some 1,700 distinct CDR3 sequences, roughly 9.1% observed once, and the top ten hold 5.4%. The material was CD8+ T cells from PBMCs, obtained at baseline or after one month of anti-PD-1 therapy (not recorded which). The receptors here all came from a human donor with melanoma.

By share of the sample, this clonotype is medium-sized. V and J are TRBV4-3 and TRBJ2-3; 8 bases are a match to TRBD2. V was pared by 2 bases and J by 4 bases, with 11 bases of the junction left unmatched. Germline CDR1 LGHNA, CDR2 YSLEER. This CDR3 has 17 amino acids. The CDR3 loop is CASSQINGGAGADTQYF. DNA of the CDR3: TGCGCCAGCAGCCAAATTAACGGGGGGGCCGGGGCAGATACGCAGTATTTT.

This clonotype is large (0.1 to 1%) within its sample. The chain links TRBV4-1 to TRBJ2-7, with D possibly called TRBD1 or TRBD2 (5 bases each). Germline CDR1 reads MGHRA; CDR2 reads YSYEKL. V lost 3 bases to trimming and J lost 6 bases, with 18 bases between them. The CDR3 extends over 15 amino acids. The CDR3: CASSQLRDAGSEQYF. CDR3 bases: TGCGCCAGCAGCCAGCTCCGGGACGCCGGATCCGAGCAGTACTTC.

This clonotype was seen a handful of times. The V and J genes are TRBV19 and TRBJ1-1, with a weak D call TRBD1 (6 bases). CDR3 size: 13 residues. Between the trimmed V and J ends, which lost 6 bases and 0 bases, there was a span of 8 bases. Germline V lookup: CDR1 LNHDA, CDR2 SQIVND (reference sequence). The CDR3 spells CASSTGLNTEAFF. The CDR3 DNA follows: TGTGCCAGTAGCACAGGGTTGAACACTGAAGCTTTCTTT.

This clonotype is large in the sample. The chain employs TRBV12-3 or TRBV12-4 and TRBJ2-1; no clear D. CDR3 length equals 13 residues. With 6 bases removed from V and 5 bases from J, the gap between germline ends came to 11 bases. CDR3 protein: CASSPPANNEQFF. Written as DNA, the CDR3 is TGTGCCAGCAGCCCGCCCGCGAACAATGAGCAGTTCTTC.

By sample fraction, this clonotype is medium-sized. V and J are TRBV27 and TRBJ2-3, with TRBD1 matching 8 bases. CDR3 size: 16 residues. Trimming cost V 5 bases and J 2 bases; bases outside gene matches: 9. CDR1 and CDR2 (germline): MNHEY, SMNVEV (reference sequence). The CDR3 coding sequence is TGTGCCAGCAGTCGACGAACGGGACAGGTCACAGATACGCAGTATTTT. Amino acids: CASSRRTGQVTDTQYF.

The rearrangement joins TRBV10-3 to TRBJ2-3; D is unclear. From germline, CDR1 is ENHRY and CDR2 SYGVKD. The CDR3 is 13 amino acids. V lost 4 bases and J 2 bases, leaving 7 bases between the germline ends. Here the CDR3 reads CAISGDPTDTQYF. In DNA form, the CDR3 reads TGTGCCATCAGTGGTGACCCCACAGATACGCAGTATTTT.

As to this clonotype: A much larger clone differs by one base, so this may be a read error. The CDR3 DNA sequence: TGTGCCAGCAGCCGTATTACGGAGTTGGAGACCCAGTACTTC. Translation: CASSRITELETQYF. The chain carries TRBV7-2 and TRBJ2-5, with D unresolved. The CDR3 extends over 14 amino acids. Trimming took off 5 bases at V and 5 bases at J, with 15 bases between the two ends. Germline V gene data show CDR1 as SGHTA and CDR2 as FQGNSA.

This clonotype was seen a handful of times. The CDR3 reads CAWGAGEQYF. The DNA of the CDR3 is TGTGCCTGGGGCGCCGGCGAGCAGTACTTC. The chain couples TRBV30 to TRBJ2-7; D gene ambiguous. CDR3 size: 10 residues. Germline assignment: CDR1 GTSNPN and CDR2 SVGIG (reference sequence). Trimming took off 5 bases at V and 6 bases at J, with 8 bases between the two ends. Using reference TRBV30 and TRBJ2-7 for the parts outside the CDR3, the full variable domain is SQTIHQWPATLVQPVGSPLSLECTVEGTSNPNLYWYRQAAGRGLQLLFYSVGIGQISSEVPQNLSASRPQDRQFILSSKKLLLSDSGFYLCAWGAGEQYFGPGTRLTVT.

This clonotype occurred a few times. Given a much more abundant clone one base away, this may be a read error. The chain joins TRBV27 to TRBJ1-5; perhaps TRBD1 as D (5 bases). Trimming pared 5 bases from V and 11 bases from J, leaving 16 bases between. The CDR3 consists of 13 residues. Germline CDR1 reads MNHEY; CDR2 reads SMNVEV (reference sequence). Here the CDR3 DNA reads TGTGCCAGCAGTCTGGGACTGAACGGGGCCCAGCATTTT. Amino acid sequence: CASSLGLNGAQHF.